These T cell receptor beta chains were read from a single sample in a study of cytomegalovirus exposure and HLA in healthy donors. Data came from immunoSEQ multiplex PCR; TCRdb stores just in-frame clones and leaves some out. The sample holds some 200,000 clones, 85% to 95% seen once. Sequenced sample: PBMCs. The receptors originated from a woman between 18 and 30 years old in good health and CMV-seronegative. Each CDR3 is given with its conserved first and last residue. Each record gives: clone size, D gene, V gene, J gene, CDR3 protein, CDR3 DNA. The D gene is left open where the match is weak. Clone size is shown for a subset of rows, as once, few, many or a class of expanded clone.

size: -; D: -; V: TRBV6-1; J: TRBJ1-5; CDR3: CASRPGSQPQHF; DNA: TGTGCCAGCAGACCGGGAAGTCAGCCCCAGCATTTT
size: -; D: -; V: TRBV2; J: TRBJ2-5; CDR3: CASSVLPQETQYF; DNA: TGTGCCAGCAGTGTGCTACCCCAAGAGACCCAGTACTTC
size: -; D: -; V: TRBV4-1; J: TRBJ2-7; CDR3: CASSLRTELSYEQYF; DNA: TGCGCCAGCAGCCTGCGGACTGAGCTGTCCTACGAGCAGTACTTC
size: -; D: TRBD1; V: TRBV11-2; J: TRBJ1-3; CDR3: CASSLHLDRENTIYF; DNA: TGTGCCAGCAGCTTACACCTCGACAGGGAAAACACCATATATTTT
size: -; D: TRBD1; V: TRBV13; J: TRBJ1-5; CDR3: CASSLRDSDNQPQHF; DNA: TGTGCCAGCAGCTTACGGGACAGCGATAATCAGCCCCAGCATTTT
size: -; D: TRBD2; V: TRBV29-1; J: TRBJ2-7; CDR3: CSGTQGNVAGVGYEQYF; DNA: TGCAGCGGAACACAGGGAAACGTAGCGGGAGTCGGCTACGAGCAGTACTTC
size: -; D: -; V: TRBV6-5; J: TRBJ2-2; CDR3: CASSSGTLHTGELFF; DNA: TGTGCCAGCAGTTCCGGGACTCTCCACACCGGGGAGCTGTTTTTT
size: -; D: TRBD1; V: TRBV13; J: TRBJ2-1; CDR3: CASSPGTGGFRYEQFF; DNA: TGTGCCAGCAGCCCAGGGACAGGGGGCTTTAGATATGAGCAGTTCTTC
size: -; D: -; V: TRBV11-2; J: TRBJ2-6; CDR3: CASSLSISGSSGANVLTF; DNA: TGTGCCAGCAGCTTAAGTATAAGCGGTAGCTCTGGGGCCAACGTCCTGACTTTC
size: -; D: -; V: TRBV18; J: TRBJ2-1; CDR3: CASSKLVSDEQFF; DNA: TGTGCCAGCTCAAAACTAGTTTCGGATGAGCAGTTCTTC
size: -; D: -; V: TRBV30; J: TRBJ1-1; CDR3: CAWSVGGSEAFF; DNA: TGTGCCTGGAGTGTAGGGGGTTCTGAAGCTTTCTTT
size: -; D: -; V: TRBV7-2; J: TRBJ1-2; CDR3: CASSSSSGYYGYTF; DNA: TGTGCCAGCAGCTCGTCGTCGGGGTACTATGGCTACACCTTC
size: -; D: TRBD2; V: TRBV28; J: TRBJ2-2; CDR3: CASSDTSGFITGELFF; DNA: TGTGCCAGCAGTGATACTAGCGGATTTATAACCGGGGAGCTGTTTTTT
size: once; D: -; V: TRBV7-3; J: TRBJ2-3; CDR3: CASSSNFPDTQYF; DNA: TGTGCCAGCAGCTCCAACTTCCCAGATACGCAGTATTTT
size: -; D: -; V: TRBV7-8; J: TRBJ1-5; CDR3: CASSSDGRPQHF; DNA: TGTGCCAGCAGCTCAGACGGGAGGCCCCAGCATTTT
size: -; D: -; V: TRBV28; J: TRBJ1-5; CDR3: CASRPRNPVQPQHF; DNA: TGTGCCAGCAGACCCAGGAACCCTGTCCAGCCCCAGCATTTT
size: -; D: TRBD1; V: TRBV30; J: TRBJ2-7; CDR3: CAWIKGTGGHEQYF; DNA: TGTGCCTGGATAAAAGGGACAGGGGGCCACGAGCAGTACTTC
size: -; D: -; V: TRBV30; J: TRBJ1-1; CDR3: CAWISLVAFF; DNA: TGTGCCTGGATCAGCCTAGTAGCTTTCTTT
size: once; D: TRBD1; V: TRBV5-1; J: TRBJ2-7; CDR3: CASSLGQGIREQYF; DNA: TGCGCCAGCAGCTTAGGACAGGGTATACGCGAGCAGTACTTC
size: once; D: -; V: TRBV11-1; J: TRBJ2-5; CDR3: CASSWAQETQYF; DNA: TGTGCCAGCAGCTGGGCCCAAGAGACCCAGTACTTC
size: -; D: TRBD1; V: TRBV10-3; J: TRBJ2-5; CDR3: CAISESTGTGGEETQYF; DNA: TGTGCCATCAGTGAGTCGACCGGGACAGGGGGCGAAGAGACCCAGTACTTC
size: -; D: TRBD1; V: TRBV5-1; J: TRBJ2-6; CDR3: CASRERDRASSGANVLTF; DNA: TGCGCCAGCAGGGAAAGGGACAGGGCCAGCTCTGGGGCCAACGTCCTGACTTTC
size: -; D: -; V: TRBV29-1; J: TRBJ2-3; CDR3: CSARGRVGGSPDTQYF; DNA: TGCAGCGCCCGCGGCCGGGTTGGTGGATCCCCAGATACGCAGTATTTT
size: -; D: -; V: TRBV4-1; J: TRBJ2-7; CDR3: CASSQDRSLMQYF; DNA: TGCGCCAGCAGCCAAGATCGGAGCCTGATGCAGTACTTC
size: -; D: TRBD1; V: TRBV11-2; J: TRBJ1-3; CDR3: CASSLNAGGNGNTIYF; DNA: TGTGCCAGCAGCTTAAATGCAGGGGGCAATGGAAACACCATATATTTT
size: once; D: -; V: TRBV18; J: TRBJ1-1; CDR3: CASSPGRTEAFF; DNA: TGTGCCAGCTCACCAGGGCGAACTGAAGCTTTCTTT
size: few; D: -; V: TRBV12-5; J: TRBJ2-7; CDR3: CASGFGPYEQYF; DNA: TGTGCTAGTGGGTTCGGTCCCTACGAGCAGTACTTC
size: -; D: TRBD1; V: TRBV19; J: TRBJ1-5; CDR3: CASRGLDRVPNQPQHF; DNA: TGTGCCAGTCGAGGGCTCGACAGGGTCCCCAATCAGCCCCAGCATTTT
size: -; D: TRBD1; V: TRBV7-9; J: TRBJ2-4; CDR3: CASSLGQGPENIQYF; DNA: TGTGCCAGCAGCTTAGGACAGGGGCCCGAAAACATTCAGTACTTC